Each of the 23 T cell receptor beta chains below was sequenced from the same sample in a study of vaccination effects on CD4 cells after COVID-19. Sequenced by immunoSEQ multiplex PCR; TCRdb stores in-frame clones only, minus some. The sample records about 73,000 clones, 65% to 85% being singletons. ViraFEST assay sequencing came after antigen-specific CD4+ T cells were expanded with viral peptide pools. Following 10 days of culture, CD4+ T cells were isolated. Nucleocapsid antibody tests were negative, and the vaccine recipients had no prior SARS-CoV-2 infection. These receptors are not linked to any known antigen. The material sequenced was CD4+ T cells from PBMCs cultured with HCoV-NL63 spike peptides, taken before COVID-19 vaccination. These TCRs come from a human donor who received a COVID-19 vaccine.

This clone was counted once. The rearrangement links TRBV2 to TRBJ2-5; D not certain. V was cut by 8 bases and J by 5 bases, with 15 bases left in between. The CDR3 contains 13 residues. Germline values: CDR1 SNHLY, CDR2 FYNNEI. The CDR3 nucleotides are TGTGCCAGCCCGGGTTGGGTGGGGGAGACCCAGTACTTC. Its protein is CASPGWVGETQYF.

The V call is TRBV11-1, the J call TRBJ1-1; tentatively, D is TRBD1 (5 bases). The CDR3 covers 13 residues. Trimming removed 4 bases at V and 3 bases at J, with 9 bases between. In germline, CDR1 is SGHAT, CDR2 FQDESV (reference sequence). As DNA, the CDR3 is TGTGCCAGCAGCTCCAGGGAACACACTGAAGCTTTCTTT. It codes for CASSSREHTEAFF.

This clone came up a few times. The chain carries TRBV6-5 and TRBJ1-6, with TRBD1 matching 7 bases. The CDR3 is 15 residues long. V trimming: 6 bases; J trimming: 9 bases; junction bases outside the gene matches: 11. The V gene's germline CDR1 is MNHEY and CDR2 SVGAGI. The chain's CDR3 is CASSGTAAARSPLHF. CDR3 bases: TGTGCCAGCAGCGGGACAGCCGCGGCACGTTCACCCCTCCACTTT.

V usage is TRBV11-2 and J usage is TRBJ2-7; tentatively, D is TRBD1 (6 bases). The CDR3 runs 15 residues. CDR1 is SGHAT, CDR2 FQNNGV, per germline. Deletions cut 5 bases from V and 4 bases from J, with 18 bases between. Written as DNA, the CDR3 is TGTGCCAGCAGCACGGGTCCCAGGGGTGCTTACGAGCAGTACGTC. Protein product: CASSTGPRGAYEQYV.

The chain uses TRBV5-1 and TRBJ2-4, with 7 bases fitting TRBD2. Germline V lookup: CDR1 SGHRS, CDR2 YFSETQ. The CDR3 length is 14 residues. V lost 2 bases, J lost 4 bases, and 3 bases stayed unmatched. The DNA for the CDR3 is TGCGCCAGCAGCTTCGGCGGGGGAAAAAACATTCAGTACTTC. This translates into CASSFGGGKNIQYF.

The rearrangement uses TRBV18 and TRBJ1-6, with a possible D match to TRBD1 (6 bases). The CDR3 totals 16 residues. The V and J ends lost 3 bases and 9 bases respectively, with 18 bases between them. Germline V lookup: CDR1 KGHSH, CDR2 LQKENI. In DNA, the CDR3 is TGTGCCAGCTCACCCGATGGAACAGGGAATCGTTCACCCCTCCACTTT. Translation gives CASSPDGTGNRSPLHF.

The rearrangement joins TRBV5-8 to TRBJ1-5, with TRBD1 identical over 7 bases. Looked up from germline, CDR1 is SGHTS and CDR2 is YDEGEE. The CDR3 contains 15 residues. V was clipped by 4 bases and J by 0 bases; unmatched bases: 4. The CDR3, as DNA: TGTGCCAGCAGCCCGACAGGGCTTAGCAATCAGCCCCAGCATTTT. This sequence encodes CASSPTGLSNQPQHF. The full variable domain, its missing parts supplied by reference TRBV5-8 and TRBJ1-5, is EAGVTQSPTHLIKTRGQQATLRCSPISGHTSVYWYQQALGLGLQFLLWYDEGEERNRGNFPPRFSGRQFPNYSSELNVNALELEDSALYLCASSPTGLSNQPQHFGDGTRLSIL.

V gene TRBV11-2 combines with J gene TRBJ2-1, with TRBD2 matching over 8 bases. Germline trimming cut 1 base from V and 9 bases from J; bases unmatched to any gene: 5. Germline V gene sequence: CDR1 SGHAT, CDR2 FQNNGV. This CDR3 comprises 14 residues. The CDR3, as DNA: TGTGCCAGCAGCTTAGGTAGCGGGGTGATTGAGCAGTTCTTC. Its protein is CASSLGSGVIEQFF.

The chain combines TRBV11-3 with TRBJ2-3; 7 nucleotides match TRBD2. V was pared by 6 bases and J by 9 bases, with 9 bases of the junction left unmatched. CDR3 length: 13 residues. Germline CDR1 SGHNT, CDR2 YENEEA. The CDR3 sequence is CASSQTSVGTQYF. The CDR3 DNA follows: TGTGCCAGCAGTCAAACTAGCGTGGGCACGCAGTATTTT.

The V call is TRBV28, the J call TRBJ2-2; D unclear. CDR1 MDHEN and CDR2 SYDVKM come from the germline V gene. This CDR3 comprises 12 residues. The V end lost 5 bases, the J end lost 3 bases, and 4 bases lay between the germline ends. CDR3 in DNA: TGTGCCAGCAGTCCCTACACCGGGGAGCTGTTTTTT. It yields the protein CASSPYTGELFF.

The rearrangement links TRBV5-6 to TRBJ1-1; tentative D call: TRBD1 (5 bases). The CDR3 is 16 amino acids. Germline values: CDR1 SGHDT, CDR2 YYEEEE. Trimming shortened V by 3 bases and J by 7 bases, and 22 bases separated the two germline ends. CDR3 sequence (DNA): TGTGCCAGCAGCTGGTCTGCTATCAGGGATTTTGGTGAAGCTTTCTTT. Its protein product is CASSWSAIRDFGEAFF.

The chain joins TRBV3-1 (or the pseudogene TRBV3-2) to TRBJ1-1; D unclear. CDR1 LGHDT and CDR2 YNNKEL come from the germline V gene (reference sequence). The ends were cut back, 3 bases at V and 2 bases at J, with 4 bases in the middle. The CDR3 loop spans 12 amino acids. CDR3 region: CASSHVNTEAFF. The CDR3 coding sequence is TGTGCCAGCAGCCACGTAAACACTGAAGCTTTCTTT.

The chain has TRBV5-1 and TRBJ1-2, with D possibly being TRBD1 (5 bases). Per germline, CDR1 SGHRS and CDR2 YFSETQ. This CDR3 comprises 14 residues. V was clipped by 7 bases and J by 4 bases, with 17 bases between them. The CDR3 loop reads CASRVTTEPYGYTF. Here the CDR3 DNA reads TGCGCCAGCCGAGTAACGACAGAGCCCTATGGCTACACCTTC. The full variable domain, with the rest looked up from reference TRBV5-1 and TRBJ1-2, is KAGVTQTPRYLIKTRGQQVTLSCSPISGHRSVSWYQQTPGQGLQFLFEYFSETQRNKGNFPGRFSGRQFSNSRSEMNVSTLELGDSALYLCASRVTTEPYGYTFGSGTRLTVV.

This sequence joins TRBV7-9 and TRBJ1-5; the D gene is possibly TRBD1 (5 bases). Germline CDR1 and CDR2: SEHNR and FQNEAQ (reference sequence). V lost 1 base to trimming and J lost 6 bases, with 7 bases between them. The CDR3 is 13 amino acids. This CDR3 is CASSLEGRQPQHF. DNA of the CDR3: TGTGCCAGCAGCTTAGAGGGGCGTCAGCCCCAGCATTTT.

The chain employs TRBV4-1 and TRBJ2-5; weak D call: TRBD1 (5 bases). There are 14 residues in the CDR3. V lost 1 base and J lost 5, with 11 bases in between. Germline V CDR1 and CDR2: MGHRA, YSYEKL. CDR3 amino acids: CASSQGRDGETQYF. CDR3 in DNA: TGCGCCAGCAGCCAAGGCAGGGATGGGGAGACCCAGTACTTC.

The chain links TRBV6-5 to TRBJ1-4; possibly TRBD1 for D (6 bases). Trimming cost V 3 bases and J 6 bases, with 11 bases left between them. Germline values: CDR1 MNHEY, CDR2 SVGAGI. The CDR3 is 14 amino acids. CDR3 nucleotides: TGTGCCAGCAGTTATCGGGGGCCTGATGAAAAACTGTTTTTT. Encoded protein: CASSYRGPDEKLFF.

V usage is TRBV2 and J usage is TRBJ2-2, with 7 bases aligning to TRBD1. J gave up 1 base and V 7 bases, and 3 bases lay outside the gene matches. The CDR3 has 14 amino acids. Germline V gives CDR1 SNHLY, CDR2 FYNNEI. CDR3 amino acids: CASNRDRNTGELFF. In DNA, the CDR3 is TGTGCCAGCAACCGGGACAGGAACACCGGGGAGCTGTTTTTT.

The chain joins TRBV6-6 to TRBJ1-6; D is possibly TRBD1 (5 bases). Germline assignment: CDR1 MNHNY and CDR2 SVGAGI (reference sequence). Trimming shortened V by 2 bases and J by 7 bases, and 9 bases separated the two germline ends. The CDR3 is 14 amino acids. CDR3 bases: TGTGCCAGCAGTTACGGGGCCGGGAATTCACCCCTCCACTTT. Protein product: CASSYGAGNSPLHF.

V is TRBV6-2 or TRBV6-3 and J is TRBJ2-1; D possibly matches TRBD1 or TRBD2 (5 bases each). Germline assignment: CDR1 MNHEY and CDR2 SVGEGT. CDR3 length: 13 residues. Deletions cut 4 bases from V and 4 bases from J, with 8 bases between. CDR3: CASSWDRYNEQFF. In DNA, the CDR3 is TGTGCCAGCAGTTGGGACCGTTACAATGAGCAGTTCTTC.

The gene calls are TRBV11-2 and TRBJ2-3; 13 bases fit TRBD2. The germline V gene has CDR1 SGHAT and CDR2 FQNNGV. V trimming: 4 bases; J trimming: 7 bases; junction bases outside the gene matches: 8. CDR3 length equals 16 residues. CDR3 region: CASSSGTSGDVNTQYF. The DNA of the CDR3 is TGTGCCAGCAGCTCAGGGACTAGCGGGGACGTAAATACGCAGTATTTT.

The chain is built from TRBV10-1 and TRBJ2-1; TRBD2 might be the D (7 bases). The V gene lost 3 bases and the J gene lost 6 bases, with 15 bases spanning the gap. Germline CDR1 and CDR2: WNHNN and SYGVQD (reference sequence). The CDR3 has 15 residues. The CDR3 loop is CASSEGGVASNEQFF. CDR3 sequence (DNA): TGCGCCAGCAGTGAAGGGGGGGTGGCCAGCAATGAGCAGTTCTTC.

The rearrangement joins TRBV11-2 to TRBJ1-1, with D uncertain. Trimming cost V 1 base and J 0 bases, with 3 bases left between them. Germline values: CDR1 SGHAT, CDR2 FQNNGV. This CDR3 region has 13 residues. CDR3 sequence reads: CASSLVVNTEAFF. The CDR3 DNA reads as TGTGCCAGCAGCTTAGTAGTGAACACTGAAGCTTTCTTT.

This sequence joins TRBV18 and TRBJ2-2, with a weak D call TRBD1 (6 bases). V dropped 0 bases and J dropped 3 bases, with 8 bases sitting between them. This CDR3 comprises 15 residues. Germline values: CDR1 KGHSH, CDR2 LQKENI. The CDR3 spells CASSPPQGYTGELFF. The CDR3 nucleotides read TGTGCCAGCTCACCACCCCAGGGGTACACCGGGGAGCTGTTTTTT.